A selection of T cell receptor beta chains follows, all from one sample in a study of PD-1 blockade in mismatch repair-deficient tumors. Assay used: immunoSEQ multiplex PCR; TCRdb lists only in-frame clones, some missing. There are about 63,000 clones in the sample; more than 70% occur only once, and about 15% lies in the top ten. The starting material was peripheral blood, obtained 52 weeks after starting pembrolizumab. The source of these receptors is an adult with mismatch repair-deficient cancer. CDR3s include the opening cysteine and the closing phenylalanine or tryptophan. The D gene is left open where the match is weak. Clone size is stated in some rows and not others, as once, few, many or a class when expanded.

d_call	cdr3_length	j_call	v_call	clone_size	cdr3_nt	cdr3_aa
TRBD1	14	TRBJ1-5	TRBV10-3	.	TGTGCCATCGGAGCGGCAGGGGGTGGTCAGCCCCAGCATTTT	CAIGAAGGGQPQHF
.	13	TRBJ1-5	TRBV6-6	.	TGTGCCAGCAGTTACTCGTGGGACCAGCCCCAGCATTTT	CASSYSWDQPQHF
.	16	TRBJ2-3	TRBV10-3	once	TGTGCCATCGGACCCCCCGGGCGAGCGGACACAGATACGCAGTATTTT	CAIGPPGRADTDTQYF
.	14	TRBJ2-1	TRBV19	.	TGTGCCAGTAGTATTTCAGGGCCCTACAATGAGCAGTTCTTC	CASSISGPYNEQFF
.	13	TRBJ1-2	TRBV6-5	once	TGTGCCAGCACGGAGGCAGGGGAGCGTGGCTACACCTTC	CASTEAGERGYTF
TRBD2	12	TRBJ2-5	TRBV9	few	TGTGCCAGCAGTAGCGGGGGGAGCACCCAGTACTTC	CASSSGGSTQYF
TRBD2	17	TRBJ2-3	TRBV9	.	TGTGCCAGCAGCGTAGGACTAGCGGGGGTACCCCCAGATACGCAGTATTTT	CASSVGLAGVPPDTQYF
.	15	TRBJ2-7	TRBV5-8	.	TGTGCCAGCAGCGCATCAGCCAGAATCCCTCTCGAGCAGTACTTC	CASSASARIPLEQYF
.	12	TRBJ1-3	TRBV14	.	TGTGCCAGCAGCCAAGAGCGAAACACCATATATTTT	CASSQERNTIYF
TRBD2	16	TRBJ2-5	TRBV7-2	.	TGTGCCAGCAGCTTTGGGACTAGCGGGAGCAGGGAGACCCAGTACTTC	CASSFGTSGSRETQYF
TRBD1	16	TRBJ2-2	TRBV15	.	TGTGCCACCAAAACCGCGGGACAGGGTAACACCGGGGAGCTGTTTTTT	CATKTAGQGNTGELFF
.	14	TRBJ2-4	TRBV10-3	once	TGTGCCATCAGTGAGGGTGGGGCCAAAAACATTCAGTACTTC	CAISEGGAKNIQYF
.	15	TRBJ2-2	TRBV11-2	.	TGTGCCAGCAAATTAAGACCTAGGGCAACCGGGGAGCTGTTTTTT	CASKLRPRATGELFF
TRBD1	14	TRBJ2-1	TRBV28	once	TGTGCCAGCAGGTTTGGGACAGAGTACAATGAGCAGTTCTTC	CASRFGTEYNEQFF
TRBD2	13	TRBJ2-7	TRBV7-8	.	TGTGCCAGCAGCCCGGGACTAGCGGGAGGGCCTATCTTC	CASSPGLAGGPIF
.	14	TRBJ2-2	TRBV2	.	TGTGCCAGCAGTGAAGGGCCTCGCACCGGGGAGCTGTTTTTT	CASSEGPRTGELFF
TRBD2	15	TRBJ2-5	TRBV4-3	once	TGCGCCAGCAGCCAAGATCTAACTAGCGGAGAGACCCAGTACTTC	CASSQDLTSGETQYF
TRBD2	15	TRBJ2-1	TRBV5-6	.	TGTGCCAGCAGATTCCTAGCGGGAGTCTACAATGAGCAGTTCTTC	CASRFLAGVYNEQFF
TRBD1	20	TRBJ2-7	TRBV27	.	TGTGCCAGCAGTCCCCGGACAGGGGATCAGCTCCGTCTCGGGTCCTACGAGCAGTACTTC	CASSPRTGDQLRLGSYEQYF
TRBD1	15	TRBJ2-5	TRBV6-6	few	TGTGCCAGCTCAGACGGACAGGGGGCGCGAGAGACCCAGTACTTC	CASSDGQGARETQYF
TRBD1	15	TRBJ2-4	TRBV6-6	.	TGTGCCAGCAGTTACCTGGGGACAGGTTCGGACATTCAGTACTTC	CASSYLGTGSDIQYF
.	15	TRBJ2-7	TRBV6-1	.	TGTGCCAGCAGCGCGTACGGGAGTCAGGGGTACGAGCAGTACTTC	CASSAYGSQGYEQYF
TRBD2	16	TRBJ2-3	TRBV30	.	TGTGCCTGGAGTGCGCCGGGACTAGCAAGTAGGGATACGCAGTATTTT	CAWSAPGLASRDTQYF
TRBD2	16	TRBJ2-5	TRBV29-1	.	TGCAGCGTTGAAGATCTAGCCGGGACTAGCGAAGAGACCCAGTACTTC	CSVEDLAGTSEETQYF
.	14	TRBJ2-5	TRBV21-1	.	TGTGCCAGCAGCACCAGGGAACAGAGAGAGACCCAGTACTTC	CASSTREQRETQYF
.	14	TRBJ1-1	TRBV7-6	.	TGTGCCAGCAGCGTAGGTGGGTTGGGCACTGAAGCTTTCTTT	CASSVGGLGTEAFF
.	15	TRBJ2-7	TRBV4-3	.	TGCGCCAGCAGCCAAGTCCCCGGCCGCGGGTACGAGCAGTACTTC	CASSQVPGRGYEQYF
.	16	TRBJ2-6	TRBV25-1	.	TGTGCCAGCAGTCAACAGGGTATTTCTGGGGCCAACGTCCTGACTTTC	CASSQQGISGANVLTF
TRBD2	15	TRBJ2-7	TRBV27	.	TGTGCCAGCAGGCGCCCGGGGGGGAGATTCTACGAGCAGTACTTC	CASRRPGGRFYEQYF
TRBD1	16	TRBJ1-1	TRBV15	.	TGTGCCACCAAGCAGGGGGCGAGGGGGAGGAACACTGAAGCTTTCTTT	CATKQGARGRNTEAFF
TRBD1	17	TRBJ1-5	TRBV7-8	.	TGTGCCAGCAGCCCCGAAGGGGACAGGGGGTCCTATCAGCCCCAGCATTTT	CASSPEGDRGSYQPQHF
TRBD1	16	TRBJ2-3	TRBV4-1	.	TGCGCCAGCAGCTACCGGGACAGGGGGAGCACAGATACGCAGTATTTT	CASSYRDRGSTDTQYF
.	15	TRBJ2-7	TRBV27	few	TGTGCCAGCAGTTTCAGCGGAAGTAGCTCCTACGAGCAGTACTTC	CASSFSGSSSYEQYF
TRBD1	14	TRBJ2-2	TRBV19	.	TGTGCCAGTAGGTGGGACAGGCATACCGGGGAGCTGTTTTTT	CASRWDRHTGELFF
TRBD2	15	TRBJ2-1	TRBV19	.	TGTGCCAGTAATTCACTAGCGGAGATCTACAATGAGCAGTTCTTC	CASNSLAEIYNEQFF
.	17	TRBJ2-6	TRBV5-1	.	TGCGCCAGCAGCCTGACTCCGACAGGCGGCGGGGCCAACGTCCTGACTTTC	CASSLTPTGGGANVLTF
TRBD1	13	TRBJ2-7	TRBV7-9	few	TGTGCCAGCAGCGCCCGGGACAGCTACGAGCAGTACTTC	CASSARDSYEQYF
.	14	TRBJ2-5	TRBV2	.	TGTGCCAGCAGTGAATCACAGGGAGGTGAGACCCAGTACTTC	CASSESQGGETQYF
.	15	TRBJ2-4	TRBV4-1	once	TGCGCCAGCAGCCAAAGGATACTAGCCAAAAACATTCAGTACTTC	CASSQRILAKNIQYF
TRBD1	15	TRBJ2-7	TRBV7-6	.	TGTGCCAGCAGCCCCGGGACAGGGAGCTCCTACGAGCAGTACTTC	CASSPGTGSSYEQYF
.	12	TRBJ2-2	TRBV10-3	once	TGTGCCATAAAGAGGGTAGCCGGGGAGCTGTTTTTT	CAIKRVAGELFF
TRBD1	16	TRBJ2-2	TRBV2	few	TGTGCCAGCAGTAAAGACAGGGGGCCACAGACCGGGGAGCTGTTTTTT	CASSKDRGPQTGELFF
TRBD1	14	TRBJ2-7	TRBV5-5	.	TGTGCCAGCAGCGCGGGACAGGGAGCCTACGAGCAGTACTTC	CASSAGQGAYEQYF
TRBD1	16	TRBJ1-2	TRBV13	.	TGTGCCAGCAGCTTAGGGACAGGGGGGGTTGACTATGGCTACACCTTC	CASSLGTGGVDYGYTF
.	13	TRBJ2-2	TRBV27	.	TGTGCCAGCAGTTTCCGTAACACCGGGGAGCTGTTTTTT	CASSFRNTGELFF
TRBD2	14	TRBJ2-2	TRBV7-2	.	TGTGCCAGCAGAGCGACTAGCGGGACCGGGGAGCTGTTTTTT	CASRATSGTGELFF
TRBD2	16	TRBJ2-3	TRBV27	.	TGTGCCAGCAGTCGAATAGCGGGAGGGCCGCCAGATACGCAGTATTTT	CASSRIAGGPPDTQYF
TRBD2	15	TRBJ2-7	TRBV6-1	few	TGTGCCAGCAGCGCCGGGACTAGCGGGCCCTACGAGCAGTACTTC	CASSAGTSGPYEQYF
TRBD1	19	TRBJ2-3	TRBV4-3	once	TGCGCCAGCAGCCAGGAGCCGGACCCAAGGACAGGGCCCACAGATACGCAGTATTTT	CASSQEPDPRTGPTDTQYF
.	11	TRBJ2-7	TRBV10-3	.	TGTGCCATCAGTGAGGGGTACGAGCAGTACTTC	CAISEGYEQYF
TRBD2	14	TRBJ2-1	TRBV4-3	.	TGCGCCAGCGGTGCCCTGGCTAGCGGGGGTGAGCAGTTCTTC	CASGALASGGEQFF
.	13	TRBJ2-5	TRBV6-5	.	TGTGCCAGCAGTTACGCCCAGGGAGGAGAGCAGTACTTC	CASSYAQGGEQYF
TRBD2	12	TRBJ2-7	TRBV6-1	.	TGTGCCAGCGGGGAGGGAGCCTACGAGCAGTACTTC	CASGEGAYEQYF
.	13	TRBJ2-3	TRBV4-1	.	TGCGCCAGCAGCCAAGATCGGGGGGATACGCAGTATTTT	CASSQDRGDTQYF